A single sample gave rise to the 23 T cell receptor beta chains below, sequenced in a study of chronic HIV infection and antiretroviral therapy. TCRdb redid the calling of the 5' RACE reads with MiXCR, one entry per CDR3 protein. The sample carries 40,000 to 50,000 distinct CDR3 sequences, over 15% recorded once. The specimen was peripheral blood. The source is an adult who had HIV and had not received antiretroviral therapy, or was an uninfected healthy control (not recorded which).

This clonotype was observed a few times. The J gene is TRBJ1-5, the V gene TRBV5-5; D perhaps matches TRBD1 (5 bases). Germline V gives CDR1 SGHKS, CDR2 YYEKEE (reference sequence). The V and J ends lost 3 bases and 0 bases respectively, with 7 bases between them. The CDR3 spans 14 residues. This CDR3 reads CASSSRVSNQPQHF. The CDR3 bases are TGTGCCAGCAGCTCCAGGGTTAGCAATCAGCCCCAGCATTTT.

This chain connects TRBV29-1 to TRBJ1-1, with no clear D. V lost 7 bases, J lost 1 base, and 19 bases lay in between. The germline V gene has CDR1 SQVTM and CDR2 ANQGSEA. The CDR3 is 15 amino acids. DNA for the CDR3: TGCAGCGCAGGACTTAGTTCGACCCCGAACACTGAAGCTTTCTTT. Translating gives CSAGLSSTPNTEAFF.

With regard to this clonotype: The junction and the germline gene differ at one end; a read error may be behind it. The chain combines TRBV5-1 with TRBJ2-3; 7 bases are a match to TRBD1. Per germline, CDR1 SGHRS and CDR2 YFSETQ. This CDR3 spans 17 amino acids. This CDR3 is CASSPTLQGTPTDTQYF. The CDR3 region has the DNA TGCGCTAGCAGCCCTACATTACAGGGGACCCCCACAGATACGCAGTATTTT.

V gene TRBV18 combines with J gene TRBJ1-2; 7 bases agree with TRBD1. The CDR3 runs 15 residues. Per the germline V gene, CDR1 is KGHSH and CDR2 is LQKENI. V was pared by 6 bases and J by 3 bases, with 10 bases of the junction left unmatched. CDR3 loop: CASSPGPGGDYGYTF. The CDR3 DNA follows: TGTGCCAGCTCCCCCGGCCCAGGGGGTGACTATGGCTACACCTTC.

In its sample, this clonotype was seen many times. The V gene is TRBV28, the J gene TRBJ2-7; D possibly corresponds to TRBD1 (5 bases). CDR3 length: 14 amino acids. The ends were cut back, 7 bases at V and 2 bases at J, with 15 bases in the middle. The germline V gene encodes CDR1 MDHEN and CDR2 SYDVKM. This CDR3 reads CASTPTGGTYEQYF. The DNA for the CDR3 is TGTGCCAGCACCCCTACAGGTGGGACCTACGAGCAGTACTTC.

The rearrangement uses TRBV10-3 and TRBJ2-7; D may match TRBD1 or TRBD2 (5 bases each). CDR1 and CDR2 from the germline V gene are ENHRY and SYGVKD. This CDR3 region has 13 residues. Trimming stripped 4 bases from V and 3 bases from J, with 10 bases between. DNA for the CDR3: TGTGCCATCAGTGGGGGCACTAGCTACGAGCAGTACTTC. This translates into CAISGGTSYEQYF.

The chain links TRBV27 to TRBJ1-2, with TRBD1 identical over 7 bases. Per germline, CDR1 MNHEY and CDR2 SMNVEV (reference sequence). The junction had 3 bases not matched to a gene; V was cut back by 6 bases and J by 2 bases. The CDR3 loop spans 13 amino acids. CDR3 protein: CASRAQGNYGYTF. The CDR3 DNA is TGTGCCAGCAGAGCACAGGGGAACTATGGCTACACCTTC.

CDR3 sequence reads: CASSPLDAGNRYF. In DNA form, the CDR3 reads TGTGCCAGCAGTCCGCTGGATGCAGGGAATCGGTACTTC. This chain links TRBV27 with TRBJ2-5; tentative D call: TRBD1 (5 bases). CDR3 length: 13 residues. The germline V gene encodes CDR1 MNHEY and CDR2 SMNVEV (reference sequence). Trimming removed 5 bases from V and 13 bases from J, with 20 bases in between.

The V and J genes are TRBV28 and TRBJ2-1; 7 bases line up with TRBD2. CDR3 length: 15 amino acids. J was trimmed by 9 bases and V by 5 bases; bases with no gene match: 13. CDR1 is MDHEN and CDR2 is SYDVKM in the germline V gene. The CDR3 loop reads CASSTWPFTGGEQFF. As DNA, the CDR3 is TGTGCCAGCAGTACATGGCCGTTTACGGGGGGTGAGCAGTTCTTC.

V and J are TRBV12-3 or TRBV12-4 and TRBJ2-4; TRBD1 agrees at 7 bases. CDR3 length: 14 residues. V lost 7 bases to trimming and J lost 2 bases; unmatched junction nucleotides: 5. The CDR3 is CASNYRGTKNIQYF. The CDR3, as DNA: TGTGCCAGCAACTACAGGGGCACCAAAAACATTCAGTACTTC.

A few counts support this clonotype. The chain has TRBV5-1 and TRBJ2-3; D is perhaps TRBD1 (6 bases). This CDR3 comprises 14 residues. Germline values: CDR1 SGHRS, CDR2 YFSETQ. The V and J ends lost 5 bases and 2 bases respectively, with 12 bases between them. For the CDR3, the DNA is TGCGCCAGCAGACAAGGACAGCTCACAGATACGCAGTATTTT. This translates into CASRQGQLTDTQYF.

The chain recombines TRBV5-5 with TRBJ2-5, with 8 bases aligning to TRBD2. This CDR3 has 17 amino acids. Germline V gene sequence: CDR1 SGHKS, CDR2 YYEKEE (reference sequence). The V gene end was trimmed by 2 bases and the J gene end by 2 bases; junction bases not matched to a gene: 11. The CDR3 DNA follows: TGTGCCAGCAGCTTAGGCGCTAGCGGGCTGTATCAAGAGACCCAGTACTTC. It translates to CASSLGASGLYQETQYF.

This clonotype was detected a few times. The chain joins TRBV7-7 to TRBJ2-7; TRBD2 is a possible D gene (5 bases). The germline gives CDR1 SSHAT, CDR2 FNYEAQ (reference sequence). CDR3 length: 10 residues. Deletions cut 11 bases from V and 5 bases from J, with 10 bases between. The CDR3: CARKEDEQYF. In nucleotides, the CDR3 is TGTGCCCGGAAGGAGGACGAGCAGTACTTC.

This clonotype was observed a handful of times. The rearrangement links TRBV10-2 to TRBJ2-3; tentatively, D is TRBD2 (5 bases). The V end was cut by 3 bases, the J end by 0 bases, with 10 bases between. The CDR3 is 15 residues long. CDR1 is WSHSY, CDR2 SAAADI, per germline. Written as DNA, the CDR3 is TGCGCCAGCAGTGATTTTGGCGGGAGCACAGATACGCAGTATTTT. Its protein product is CASSDFGGSTDTQYF.

This rearrangement joins TRBV9 to TRBJ2-5, with a weak D call TRBD2 (5 bases). V was cut by 6 bases and J by 5 bases, with 20 bases left in between. This CDR3 is built from 15 residues. Germline CDR1 reads SGDLS; CDR2 reads YYNGEE. CDR3 sequence (DNA): TGTGCCAGCACCTTGCATGGGAGTTTGGTGGAGACCCAGTACTTC. This translates into CASTLHGSLVETQYF.

The V and J genes are TRBV7-2 and TRBJ2-3; D call uncertain. This CDR3 is built from 13 residues. Germline values: CDR1 SGHTA, CDR2 FQGNSA. Trimming took 2 bases from V and 6 from J, leaving 9 bases between them. This CDR3 reads CTSSLTSGDTQYF. CDR3 sequence (DNA): TGTACCAGCAGCTTAACTTCTGGGGATACGCAGTATTTT.

This clonotype has more than one count but fewer than ten. The V and J genes are TRBV4-1 and TRBJ2-1; D is unresolved. CDR1 and CDR2 from the germline V gene are MGHRA and YSYEKL. Trimming pared 2 bases from V and 8 bases from J, leaving 10 bases between. The CDR3 contains 13 residues. DNA for the CDR3: TGCGCCAGCAGCCAAAATCTGGATGATGAGCAGTTCTTC. Its protein product is CASSQNLDDEQFF.

This sequence joins TRBV19 and TRBJ1-1, with D perhaps matching TRBD1 (5 bases). This CDR3 is 14 amino acids long. Trimming removed 5 bases from V and 4 bases from J, with 14 bases in between. Germline values: CDR1 LNHDA, CDR2 SQIVND (reference sequence). This chain's CDR3 is CASSGRGGSTEAFF. CDR3 DNA sequence: TGTGCCAGTAGTGGACGGGGCGGGAGCACTGAAGCTTTCTTT.

This clonotype was detected only a few times. V and J are TRBV7-2 and TRBJ1-3; possible D gene TRBD1, 6 bases. This CDR3 has 14 residues. Trimming removed 2 bases at V and 4 bases at J, with 9 bases between. Per the germline V gene, CDR1 is SGHTA and CDR2 is FQGNSA. The CDR3: CASSLRGSGNTIYF. CDR3 DNA: TGTGCCAGCAGCTTAAGGGGGTCCGGAAACACCATATATTTT. The full variable domain, with the rest looked up from reference TRBV7-2 and TRBJ1-3, is GAGVSQSPSNKVTEKGKDVELRCDPISGHTALYWYRQSLGQGLEFLIYFQGNSAPDKSGLPSDRFSAERTGGSVSTLTIQRTQQEDSAVYLCASSLRGSGNTIYFGEGSWLTVV.

This clonotype was counted only a few times. The chain joins TRBV28 to TRBJ2-4; no clear D gene. Germline CDR1 MDHEN, CDR2 SYDVKM. This CDR3 is 13 amino acids long. Trimming removed 2 bases at V and 13 bases at J, with 15 bases between. DNA for the CDR3: TGTGCCAGCAGTTTACCCCCGGGCTCCTACCAGTACTTC. This gives the protein CASSLPPGSYQYF. The full variable domain, completed using reference TRBV28 and TRBJ2-4, is DVKVTQSSRYLVKRTGEKVFLECVQDMDHENMFWYRQDPGLGLRLIYFSYDVKMKEKGDIPEGYSVSREKKERFSLILESASTNQTSMYLCASSLPPGSYQYFGAGTRLSVL.

As regards this clonotype: Compared with germline, one end of the junction differs, possibly owing to a read error. This rearrangement joins TRBV7-7 to TRBJ2-2, with 7 bases fitting TRBD2. CDR1 is SSHAT and CDR2 is FNYEAQ in the germline V gene (reference sequence). The CDR3 extends over 15 amino acids. The CDR3 coding sequence is TGTGCTAGCAGCTTAGCGCCAGCGGGAACCGGGGAGCTGTTTTTT. Encoded protein: CASSLAPAGTGELFF.

This clonotype has a handful of counts. This chain connects TRBV4-1 to TRBJ2-3; possibly TRBD2 for D (6 bases). CDR1 MGHRA and CDR2 YSYEKL come from the germline V gene. The CDR3 length is 15 residues. The V end lost 1 base, the J end lost 2 bases, and 10 bases lay between the germline ends. The CDR3 spells CASSQVGTSTDTQYF. The CDR3 bases are TGCGCCAGCAGCCAAGTAGGGACTTCCACAGATACGCAGTATTTT.

The V call is TRBV28, the J call TRBJ2-3; 13 nucleotides agree with TRBD2. In germline, CDR1 is MDHEN, CDR2 SYDVKM. This CDR3 has 14 amino acids. With 5 bases clipped from V and 7 bases from J, the junction kept 3 bases outside the gene matches. The DNA for the CDR3 is TGTGCCAGCAGTCCGGGACTAGCGGGGCATACGCAGTATTTT. Its translation is CASSPGLAGHTQYF.